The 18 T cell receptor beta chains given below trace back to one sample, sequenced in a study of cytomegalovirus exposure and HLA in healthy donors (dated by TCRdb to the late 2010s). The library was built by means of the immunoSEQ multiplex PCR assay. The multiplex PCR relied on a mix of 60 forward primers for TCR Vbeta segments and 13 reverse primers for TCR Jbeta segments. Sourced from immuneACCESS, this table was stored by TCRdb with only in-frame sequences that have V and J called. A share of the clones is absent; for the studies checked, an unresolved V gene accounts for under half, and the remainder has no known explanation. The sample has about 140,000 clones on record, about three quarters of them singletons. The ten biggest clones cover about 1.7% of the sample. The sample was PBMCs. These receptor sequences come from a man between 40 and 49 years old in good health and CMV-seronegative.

For the CDR3, the DNA is TGTGCCAGCAGTTTAGGGGCCCCGAGCTCCTATAATTCACCCCTCCACTTT. Its translation is CASSLGAPSSYNSPLHF. This chain links TRBV28 with TRBJ1-6, with D possibly being TRBD1 (5 bases). The CDR3 totals 17 residues. The V end was cut by 2 bases, the J end by 0 bases, with 11 bases between. Germline V gives CDR1 MDHEN, CDR2 SYDVKM. The full variable domain, its missing parts supplied by reference TRBV28 and TRBJ1-6, is DVKVTQSSRYLVKRTGEKVFLECVQDMDHENMFWYRQDPGLGLRLIYFSYDVKMKEKGDIPEGYSVSREKKERFSLILESASTNQTSMYLCASSLGAPSSYNSPLHFGNGTRLTVT.

Here the CDR3 DNA reads TGTGCCAGCAGCCCCCAGCGGGAGCCAGATACGCAGTATTTT. Translation: CASSPQREPDTQYF. The rearrangement joins TRBV7-9 to TRBJ2-3; 8 bases align to TRBD2. CDR1 SEHNR and CDR2 FQNEAQ come from the germline V gene (reference sequence). The length of the CDR3 is 14 residues. V dropped 5 bases and J dropped 4; count of bases not matched to a gene: 5.

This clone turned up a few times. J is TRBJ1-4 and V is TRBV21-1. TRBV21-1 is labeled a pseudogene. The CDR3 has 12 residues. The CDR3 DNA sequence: TGTGCCAGCAGCAAGGGGGGAGGGGGACTGTTTTTT. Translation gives CASSKGGGGLFF.

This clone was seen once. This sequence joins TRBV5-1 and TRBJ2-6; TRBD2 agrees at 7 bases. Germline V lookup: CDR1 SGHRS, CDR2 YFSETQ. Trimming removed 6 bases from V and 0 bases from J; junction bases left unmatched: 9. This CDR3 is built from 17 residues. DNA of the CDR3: TGCGCCAGCAAACCCAGCGGGACCTCCTCTGGGGCCAACGTCCTGACTTTC. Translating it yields CASKPSGTSSGANVLTF.

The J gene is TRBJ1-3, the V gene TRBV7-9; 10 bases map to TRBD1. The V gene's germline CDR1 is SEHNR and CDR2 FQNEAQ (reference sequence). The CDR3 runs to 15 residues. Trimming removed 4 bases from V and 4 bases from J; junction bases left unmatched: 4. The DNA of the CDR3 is TGTGCCAGCAGCTCCGGACAGGGGGGAGGAAACACCATATATTTT. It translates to CASSSGQGGGNTIYF.

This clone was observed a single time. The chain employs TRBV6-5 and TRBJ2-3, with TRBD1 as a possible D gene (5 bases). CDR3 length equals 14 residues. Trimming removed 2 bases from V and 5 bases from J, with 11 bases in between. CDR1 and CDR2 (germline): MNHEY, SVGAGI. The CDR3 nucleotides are TGTGCCAGCAGTTACGGGGCTTCGCGAGATACGCAGTATTTT. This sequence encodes CASSYGASRDTQYF.

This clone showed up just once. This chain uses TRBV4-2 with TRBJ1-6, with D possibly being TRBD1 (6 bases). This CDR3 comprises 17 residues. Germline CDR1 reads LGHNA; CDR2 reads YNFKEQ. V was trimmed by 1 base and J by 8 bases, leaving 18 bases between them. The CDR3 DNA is TGTGCCAGCAGCCAAGGTGCGGGCCCAGGGGCCGATTCACCCCTCCACTTT. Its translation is CASSQGAGPGADSPLHF.

CDR3 sequence (DNA): TGCAGCGCTAGCGGGAGTGGATCGGGGGAGCAGTACTTC. Encoded protein: CSASGSGSGEQYF. This rearrangement joins TRBV29-1 to TRBJ2-7, with TRBD2 identical over 10 bases. Germline V gene lookup returns CDR1 SQVTM and CDR2 ANQGSEA. J lost 7 bases, V lost 7 bases, and 10 bases had no gene match. This CDR3 comprises 13 residues.

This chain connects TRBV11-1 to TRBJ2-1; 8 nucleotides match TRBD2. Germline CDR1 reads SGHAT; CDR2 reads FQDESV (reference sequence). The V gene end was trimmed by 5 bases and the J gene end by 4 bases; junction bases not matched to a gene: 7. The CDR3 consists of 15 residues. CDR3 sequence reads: CASSGGAGGYNEQFF. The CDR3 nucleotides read TGTGCCAGCAGCGGGGGGGCGGGAGGATACAATGAGCAGTTCTTC. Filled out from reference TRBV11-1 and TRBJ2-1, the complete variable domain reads EAEVAQSPRYKITEKSQAVAFWCDPISGHATLYWYRQILGQGPELLVQFQDESVVDDSQLPKDRFSAERLKGVDSTLKIQPAELGDSAMYLCASSGGAGGYNEQFFGPGTRLTVL.

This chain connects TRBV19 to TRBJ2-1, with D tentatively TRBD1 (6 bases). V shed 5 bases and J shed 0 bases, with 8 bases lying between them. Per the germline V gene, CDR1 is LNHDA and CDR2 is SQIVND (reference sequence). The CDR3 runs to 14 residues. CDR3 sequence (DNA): TGTGCCAGTAGTTACAGGGCCTCCTACAATGAGCAGTTCTTC. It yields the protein CASSYRASYNEQFF.

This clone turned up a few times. CDR3 bases: TGTGCCAGCAGCCAAGCCACGACAGGCACAGATACGCAGTATTTT. It yields the protein CASSQATTGTDTQYF. V is TRBV27 and J is TRBJ2-3; weak D call: TRBD1 (5 bases). Trimming removed 6 bases from V and 1 base from J, with 14 bases in between. Germline-derived CDR1 and CDR2 are MNHEY and SMNVEV (reference sequence). The CDR3 consists of 15 residues.

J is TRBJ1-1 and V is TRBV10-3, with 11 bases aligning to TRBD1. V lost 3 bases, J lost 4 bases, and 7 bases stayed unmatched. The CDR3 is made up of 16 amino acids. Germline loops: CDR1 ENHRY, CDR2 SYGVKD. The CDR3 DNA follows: TGTGCCATCAGTGAAAGGACAGGGGGCATGGGCACTGAAGCTTTCTTT. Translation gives CAISERTGGMGTEAFF.

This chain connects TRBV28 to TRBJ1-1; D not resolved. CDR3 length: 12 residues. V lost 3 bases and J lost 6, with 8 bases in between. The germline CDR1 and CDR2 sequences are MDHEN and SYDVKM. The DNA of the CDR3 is TGTGCCAGCAGTTTTAGGACTTCTGAAGCTTTCTTT. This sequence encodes CASSFRTSEAFF.

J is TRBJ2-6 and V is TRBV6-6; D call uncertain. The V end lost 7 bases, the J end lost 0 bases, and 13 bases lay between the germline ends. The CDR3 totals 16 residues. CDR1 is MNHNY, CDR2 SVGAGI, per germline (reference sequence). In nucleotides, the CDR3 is TGTGCCAGCACCAGTTTGCCCCTCTCTGGGGCCAACGTCCTGACTTTC. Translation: CASTSLPLSGANVLTF.

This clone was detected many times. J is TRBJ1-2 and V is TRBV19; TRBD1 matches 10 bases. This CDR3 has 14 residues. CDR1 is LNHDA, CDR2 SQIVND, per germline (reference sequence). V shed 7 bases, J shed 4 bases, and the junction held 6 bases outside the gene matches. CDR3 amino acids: CASTTTGGGYGYTF. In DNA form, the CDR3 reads TGTGCCAGTACCACGACAGGGGGCGGCTATGGCTACACCTTC.

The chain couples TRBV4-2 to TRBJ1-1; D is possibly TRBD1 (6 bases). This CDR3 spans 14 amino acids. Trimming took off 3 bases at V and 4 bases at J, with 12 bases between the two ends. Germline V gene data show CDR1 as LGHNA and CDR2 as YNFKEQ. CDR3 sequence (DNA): TGTGCCAGCAGCCAGGGGGGCGGGGGCACTGAAGCTTTCTTT. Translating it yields CASSQGGGGTEAFF.

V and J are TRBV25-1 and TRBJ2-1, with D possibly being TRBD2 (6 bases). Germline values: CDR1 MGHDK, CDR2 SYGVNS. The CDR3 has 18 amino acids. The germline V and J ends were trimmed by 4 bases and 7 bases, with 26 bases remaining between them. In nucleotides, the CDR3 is TGTGCCAGCAGTGCCGGGACCGGGGACTCCGCAGAGAGGAATGAGCAGTTCTTC. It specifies CASSAGTGDSAERNEQFF. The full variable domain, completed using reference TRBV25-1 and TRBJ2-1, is EADIYQTPRYLVIGTGKKITLECSQTMGHDKMYWYQQDPGMELHLIHYSYGVNSTEKGDLSSESTVSRIRTEHFPLTLESARPSHTSQYLCASSAGTGDSAERNEQFFGPGTRLTVL.

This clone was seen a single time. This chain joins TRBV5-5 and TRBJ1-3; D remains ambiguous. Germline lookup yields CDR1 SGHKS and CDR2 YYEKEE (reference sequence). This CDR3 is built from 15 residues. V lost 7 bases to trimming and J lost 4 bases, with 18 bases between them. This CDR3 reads CASRDIPRNGNTIYF. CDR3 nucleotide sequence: TGTGCCAGCCGCGATATCCCGAGAAACGGAAACACCATATATTTT.